These 8 T cell receptor beta chains were all obtained from the same sample, sequenced in a study of T cell responses to AZD1222 COVID-19 vaccine. Assay used: immunoSEQ multiplex PCR; TCRdb lists only in-frame clones, some missing. This sample carries about 120,000 clones, around nine tenths of them seen once, and the ten largest clones take 1% to 1.5%. The input for sequencing was peripheral blood, taken on day 0 of AZD1222 vaccination. These receptors all stem from an adult in good health.

The gene calls are TRBV18 and TRBJ2-2, with a tentative D call TRBD2 (5 bases). Trimming shortened V by 3 bases and J by 3 bases, and 14 bases separated the two germline ends. CDR1 and CDR2 from the germline V gene are KGHSH and LQKENI. CDR3 length equals 16 residues. CDR3 protein: CASSPPRTEYTGELFF. The CDR3 DNA is TGTGCCAGCTCACCGCCCCGGACTGAATACACCGGGGAGCTGTTTTTT.

This rearrangement joins TRBV19 to TRBJ1-2, with TRBD1 matching 7 bases. The CDR3 consists of 20 residues. With V trimmed by 1 base and J by 2 bases, 19 bases remained unmatched. Looked up from germline, CDR1 is LNHDA and CDR2 is SQIVND (reference sequence). This CDR3 reads CASSIGLGTWTGDFNYGYTF. The CDR3 DNA follows: TGTGCCAGTAGTATAGGTTTGGGGACCTGGACAGGCGATTTCAACTATGGCTACACCTTC.

The chain carries TRBV9 and TRBJ2-5; 8 bases align to TRBD2. The CDR3 sequence is 16 residues long. V lost 3 bases, J lost 2 bases, and 9 bases stayed unmatched. The germline gives CDR1 SGDLS, CDR2 YYNGEE. The CDR3 spells CASSAFSGDTQETQYF. DNA for the CDR3: TGTGCCAGCAGCGCCTTTAGCGGGGACACACAAGAGACCCAGTACTTC.

This clone has just one count. V and J are TRBV5-1 and TRBJ1-1; D is undetermined. The ends were cut back, 3 bases at V and 3 bases at J, with 12 bases in the middle. Germline loops: CDR1 SGHRS, CDR2 YFSETQ. This CDR3 is 14 amino acids long. The CDR3 DNA follows: TGCGCCAGCAGCTGGTCCCGCGGGGACACTGAAGCTTTCTTT. This gives the protein CASSWSRGDTEAFF.

The chain links TRBV19 to TRBJ1-2; D remains ambiguous. The V end was cut by 4 bases, the J end by 1 base, with 10 bases between. Germline CDR1 is LNHDA and CDR2 is SQIVND (reference sequence). This CDR3 has 14 amino acids. The CDR3: CASSRSSFNYGYTF. CDR3 bases: TGTGCCAGTAGTAGGTCCTCTTTTAACTATGGCTACACCTTC.

V usage is TRBV7-8 and J usage is TRBJ1-2, with D unresolved. The V and J ends lost 0 bases and 3 bases respectively, with 5 bases between them. CDR3 length: 13 amino acids. Germline CDR1 is SGHVS and CDR2 is FQNEAQ. The CDR3: CASSLAPDYGYTF. The CDR3 DNA reads TGTGCCAGCAGCTTAGCGCCGGACTATGGCTACACCTTC. Drawing the rest from reference TRBV7-8 and TRBJ1-2, the complete variable domain is GAGVSQSPRYKVAKRGQDVALRCDPISGHVSLFWYQQALGQGPEFLTYFQNEAQLDKSGLPSDRFFAERPEGSVSTLKIQRTQQEDSAVYLCASSLAPDYGYTFGSGTRLTVV.

V usage is TRBV19 and J usage is TRBJ2-1; 10 bases agree with TRBD2. The CDR3 contains 17 residues. Germline CDR1 LNHDA, CDR2 SQIVND (reference sequence). V was clipped by 3 bases and J by 7 bases; unmatched bases: 12. This CDR3 reads CASSIESGGAGWNEQFF. In DNA, the CDR3 is TGTGCCAGTAGTATCGAAAGCGGGGGGGCAGGTTGGAATGAGCAGTTCTTC.

The chain carries TRBV5-1 and TRBJ2-1, with TRBD2 matching over 11 bases. Germline V CDR1 and CDR2: SGHRS, YFSETQ. V trimming: 5 bases; J trimming: 6 bases; junction bases outside the gene matches: 13. This CDR3 comprises 17 residues. CDR3 DNA sequence: TGCGCCAGCAGACGTTTGGCTAGCGGGGGGTATGGCAATGAGCAGTTCTTC. It is translated as CASRRLASGGYGNEQFF.